The 31 T cell receptor beta chains below all came from one sample that was sequenced in a study of vaccination effects on CD4 cells after COVID-19. Expansion with viral peptide pools was applied to antigen-specific CD4+ T cells by the ViraFEST assay prior to sequencing. With approximately 9 days of culture completed, CD4+ T cells were isolated. The participants, recipients of two vaccine doses, got either BNT162b2 or mRNA-1273. Clones were read by immunoSEQ multiplex PCR, and TCRdb kept only the in-frame ones, dropping some. The data show 70,000 to 95,000 clones, roughly 80% seen once. For these receptors, no antigen is known. Here the sequenced sample was CD4+ T cells from PBMCs cultured with HCoV-OC43 spike peptides, taken after COVID-19 vaccination. The subset here: HCoV-OC43 spike overlapping peptide pool stimulation. These receptors were collected from a human donor who received a COVID-19 vaccine.

The chain is built from TRBV2 and TRBJ2-5; 7 nucleotides agree with TRBD1. V shed 4 bases and J 3 bases; nucleotides not matched to a gene: 2. The CDR3 runs 13 residues. Germline V gives CDR1 SNHLY, CDR2 FYNNEI. CDR3 sequence reads: CASSVGQEETQYF. The DNA for the CDR3 is TGTGCCAGCAGTGTCGGACAGGAAGAGACCCAGTACTTC.

This clone was picked up a small number of times. The V and J genes are TRBV24-1 and TRBJ2-2; D remains ambiguous. V lost 0 bases to trimming and J lost 5 bases, with 6 bases between them. This CDR3 region has 14 residues. The germline CDR1 and CDR2 sequences are KGHDR and SFDVKD. Here the CDR3 reads CATSDLRRTGELFF. The CDR3 nucleotides are TGTGCCACCAGTGATTTGAGACGAACCGGGGAGCTGTTTTTT.

V usage is TRBV28 and J usage is TRBJ1-2, with D possibly being TRBD1 (5 bases). Germline V gene data show CDR1 as MDHEN and CDR2 as SYDVKM. V gave up 3 bases and J gave up 6 bases, with 14 bases separating them. The CDR3 has 14 residues. Here the CDR3 reads CASSFEGWRDGYTF. Written as DNA, the CDR3 is TGTGCCAGCAGTTTCGAGGGGTGGCGCGATGGCTACACCTTC.

This clone came up once. The CDR3: CASSKGQGPYNEQFF. CDR3 nucleotides: TGTGCCAGCTCGAAAGGACAGGGGCCTTACAATGAGCAGTTCTTC. The chain links TRBV18 to TRBJ2-1, with 9 nucleotides matching TRBD1. Germline V gene sequence: CDR1 KGHSH, CDR2 LQKENI. After removal of 6 bases from V and 4 bases from J, the junction contained 7 bases not matched to a gene. The CDR3 extends over 15 amino acids.

The chain employs TRBV11-2 and TRBJ1-2; 10 bases are shared with TRBD1. The V segment lost 5 bases and the J segment 8 bases; nucleotides outside the gene matches: 8. Germline V gene sequence: CDR1 SGHAT, CDR2 FQNNGV. This CDR3 has 14 amino acids. CDR3 DNA: TGTGCCAGCAGCCTGCAGAGGACAGGGGGAGGCTACACCTTC. This gives the protein CASSLQRTGGGYTF.

Concerning this clone itself: At one of its ends the junction is not consistent with the germline gene, which may arise from a read error. CDR3 nucleotides: TGTGCCACCAATGATTCTGGATTTAACTATGGCTACACCTTC. Translation gives CATNDSGFNYGYTF. The J gene is TRBJ1-2, the V gene TRBV24-1; unclear D gene. Germline V gene sequence: CDR1 KGHDR, CDR2 SFDVKD. CDR3 size: 14 residues.

J is TRBJ1-5 and V is TRBV6-5; D is ambiguous. V gave up 5 bases and J gave up 3 bases, with 8 bases separating them. Germline CDR1 is MNHEY and CDR2 is SVGAGI. This CDR3 has 13 residues. The CDR3 DNA reads TGTGCCAGCAGTCGAGGACTCAATCAGCCCCAGCATTTT. This translates into CASSRGLNQPQHF.

The chain links TRBV19 to TRBJ2-6; weak D call: TRBD1 (6 bases). CDR3 length: 15 residues. Between the trimmed V and J ends, which lost 2 bases and 3 bases, there was a span of 8 bases. Germline lookup yields CDR1 LNHDA and CDR2 SQIVND (reference sequence). The CDR3 protein is CASSIKGVGANVLTF. CDR3 DNA sequence: TGTGCCAGTAGTATAAAGGGGGTTGGGGCCAACGTCCTGACTTTC.

V gene TRBV7-9 combines with J gene TRBJ2-1; the D gene is possibly TRBD2 (6 bases). This CDR3 comprises 14 residues. Germline CDR1 reads SEHNR; CDR2 reads FQNEAQ (reference sequence). The germline V and J ends were trimmed by 6 bases and 9 bases, with 18 bases remaining between them. The CDR3 spells CASSGAGPPGEQFF. CDR3 coding DNA: TGTGCCAGCAGTGGAGCGGGCCCCCCGGGTGAGCAGTTCTTC. The full variable domain, completed using reference TRBV7-9 and TRBJ2-1, is DTGVSQNPRHKITKRGQNVTFRCDPISEHNRLYWYRQTLGQGPEFLTYFQNEAQLEKSRLLSDRFSAERPKGSFSTLEIQRTEQGDSAMYLCASSGAGPPGEQFFGPGTRLTVL.

This sequence joins TRBV3-1 (or the pseudogene TRBV3-2) and TRBJ2-2, with D tentatively TRBD1 (6 bases). Looked up from germline, CDR1 is LGHDT and CDR2 is YNNKEL (reference sequence). V dropped 4 bases and J dropped 6 bases, with 18 bases sitting between them. The CDR3 contains 16 residues. CDR3: CASSRGWQGIAGELFF. The CDR3 DNA reads as TGTGCCAGCAGCCGAGGGTGGCAGGGGATCGCCGGGGAGCTGTTTTTT.

J is TRBJ2-5 and V is TRBV18; maybe TRBD1 (6 bases). Trimming cost V 0 bases and J 4 bases, with 12 bases left between them. The germline V gene has CDR1 KGHSH and CDR2 LQKENI. This CDR3 spans 15 amino acids. As DNA, the CDR3 is TGTGCCAGCTCACCACCGACAGGCCTTCCAGAGACCCAGTACTTC. The encoded protein is CASSPPTGLPETQYF.

This clone was counted only a few times. The V gene is TRBV29-1, the J gene TRBJ2-3; TRBD1 aligns across 7 bases. Germline lookup yields CDR1 SQVTM and CDR2 ANQGSEA. The CDR3 has 14 amino acids. V gave up 1 base and J gave up 4 bases; unmatched junction bases: 5. This CDR3 reads CSVEVVQGADTQYF. Here the CDR3 DNA reads TGCAGCGTTGAAGTGGTTCAGGGGGCAGATACGCAGTATTTT.

In this sample, this clone turned up once. This sequence joins TRBV3-1 (or the pseudogene TRBV3-2) and TRBJ1-4, with a possible D match to TRBD1 (5 bases). In germline, CDR1 is LGHDT, CDR2 YNNKEL (reference sequence). CDR3 length: 14 amino acids. V was pared by 2 bases and J by 7 bases, with 11 bases between. In DNA form, the CDR3 reads TGTGCCAGCAGCCAAAGTCGGGGGTTTGAAAAACTGTTTTTT. The encoded protein is CASSQSRGFEKLFF.

This clone has a single count. The chain recombines TRBV14 with TRBJ1-4; 8 bases line up with TRBD1. Per germline, CDR1 SGHDN and CDR2 FVKESK. V trimming: 6 bases; J trimming: 5 bases; junction bases outside the gene matches: 5. The CDR3 covers 14 residues. The CDR3 protein is CASSRTGGNEKLFF. The CDR3 nucleotides read TGTGCCAGCAGTCGTACAGGGGGGAATGAAAAACTGTTTTTT. Full variable domain (outside the CDR3, taken from reference TRBV14 and TRBJ1-4): EAGVTQFPSHSVIEKGQTVTLRCDPISGHDNLYWYRRVMGKEIKFLLHFVKESKQDESGMPNNRFLAERTGGTYSTLKVQPAELEDSGVYFCASSRTGGNEKLFFGSGTQLSVL.

The genes are TRBV28 and TRBJ2-2, with 7 bases identical to TRBD2. The CDR3 sequence is 16 residues long. Losses at the gene ends were 1 base for V and 5 bases for J; bases not matched to a gene: 7. The germline CDR1 and CDR2 sequences are MDHEN and SYDVKM. CDR3 sequence reads: CASSLFGGVSTGELFF. In DNA form, the CDR3 reads TGTGCCAGCAGTTTATTTGGGGGGGTTTCAACCGGGGAGCTGTTTTTT.

The V call is TRBV19, the J call TRBJ1-1, with 7 bases that match TRBD1. V lost 11 bases, J lost 1 base, and 13 bases stayed unmatched. Looked up from germline, CDR1 is LNHDA and CDR2 is SQIVND (reference sequence). The CDR3 sequence is 15 residues long. CDR3 DNA sequence: TGTGCCCTAACGGACAGGTTCGGAGCGAACACTGAAGCTTTCTTT. It codes for CALTDRFGANTEAFF.

This clone was seen a few times. The chain has TRBV4-2 and TRBJ1-4; D is undetermined. Germline CDR1 is LGHNA and CDR2 is YNFKEQ. V lost 0 bases to trimming and J lost 0 bases, with 8 bases between them. The CDR3 has 16 amino acids. The CDR3 reads CASSQEGVTTNEKLFF. The CDR3 DNA follows: TGTGCCAGCAGCCAAGAAGGAGTAACAACTAATGAAAAACTGTTTTTT.

The V gene is TRBV3-1 (or the pseudogene TRBV3-2), the J gene TRBJ2-5; TRBD2 matches 15 bases. This CDR3 has 18 amino acids. V shed 3 bases, J shed 5 bases, and the junction held 10 bases outside the gene matches. From germline, CDR1 is LGHDT and CDR2 YNNKEL (reference sequence). The CDR3 coding sequence is TGTGCCAGCAGCCAGCACCGGACTAGCGGGGGGGTCCGGGAGACCCAGTACTTC. It translates to CASSQHRTSGGVRETQYF.

The chain couples TRBV6-5 to TRBJ2-5; the match to TRBD1 covers 9 bases. The germline CDR1 and CDR2 sequences are MNHEY and SVGAGI. The V segment lost 5 bases and the J segment 2 bases; nucleotides outside the gene matches: 6. This CDR3 is 15 amino acids long. CDR3 region: CASSKTGGRQETQYF. CDR3 DNA sequence: TGTGCCAGCAGTAAAACAGGGGGCAGGCAAGAGACCCAGTACTTC.

The chain links TRBV5-1 to TRBJ2-6; tentatively, D is TRBD1 (6 bases). The V and J ends lost 1 base and 0 bases respectively, with 11 bases between them. The CDR3 is 17 residues long. Germline values: CDR1 SGHRS, CDR2 YFSETQ. Written as DNA, the CDR3 is TGCGCCAGCAGCTTGACAGGGTCGCCCTCTGGGGCCAACGTCCTGACTTTC. It yields the protein CASSLTGSPSGANVLTF. The variable domain in full, with the rest retrieved from reference TRBV5-1 and TRBJ2-6, is KAGVTQTPRYLIKTRGQQVTLSCSPISGHRSVSWYQQTPGQGLQFLFEYFSETQRNKGNFPGRFSGRQFSNSRSEMNVSTLELGDSALYLCASSLTGSPSGANVLTFGAGSRLTVL.

The V gene is TRBV19, the J gene TRBJ2-6; D uncertain. V was clipped by 5 bases and J by 0 bases, with 11 bases between them. Germline lookup yields CDR1 LNHDA and CDR2 SQIVND (reference sequence). The CDR3 is made up of 16 amino acids. The CDR3 here is CASSLDRNSGANVLTF. The CDR3 nucleotides are TGTGCCAGTAGTCTTGACCGGAACTCTGGGGCCAACGTCCTGACTTTC.

V gene TRBV4-3 combines with J gene TRBJ1-2; D uncertain. The germline V gene has CDR1 LGHNA and CDR2 YSLEER. Trimming left V 0 bases short and J 6 bases short, with 14 bases between. The CDR3 consists of 15 residues. CDR3 coding DNA: TGCGCCAGCAGCCAAGATATGGTCGTAGGGCATGGCTACACCTTC. Translated: CASSQDMVVGHGYTF.

J is TRBJ2-7 and V is TRBV2, with 13 bases aligning to TRBD2. The V gene end was trimmed by 6 bases and the J gene end by 7 bases; junction bases not matched to a gene: 9. Germline CDR1 reads SNHLY; CDR2 reads FYNNEI. CDR3 length: 15 amino acids. For the CDR3, the DNA is TGTGCCAGCAGGAGAACTAGCGGGGGGGCTCGGGAGCAGTACGTC. It yields the protein CASRRTSGGAREQYV.

The chain has TRBV2 and TRBJ2-5, with D unclear. The germline gives CDR1 SNHLY, CDR2 FYNNEI. The CDR3 is made up of 16 amino acids. V was shortened by 7 bases and J by 1 base, with 19 bases between the two germline ends. The CDR3 loop is CASKRRQVWGQETQYF. CDR3 in DNA: TGTGCCAGCAAGCGTAGGCAGGTCTGGGGCCAAGAGACCCAGTACTTC.

The CDR3 spells CASSPNQGQGTEAFF. The CDR3 DNA sequence: TGCGCCAGCAGCCCAAACCAGGGTCAGGGCACTGAAGCTTTCTTT. The J gene is TRBJ1-1, the V gene TRBV5-1; a weak D match, TRBD1 (5 bases). Trimming left V 4 bases short and J 4 bases short, with 17 bases between. Germline values: CDR1 SGHRS, CDR2 YFSETQ. This CDR3 contains 15 residues.

The chain has TRBV5-1 and TRBJ2-3, with D unclear. V gave up 3 bases and J gave up 6 bases, with 8 bases separating them. CDR1 is SGHRS and CDR2 is YFSETQ in the germline V gene. The CDR3 sequence is 12 residues long. Here the CDR3 reads CASSYPGDTQYF. The CDR3 nucleotides read TGCGCCAGCAGCTACCCTGGGGATACGCAGTATTTT. Variable domain in full (rest from reference TRBV5-1 and TRBJ2-3): KAGVTQTPRYLIKTRGQQVTLSCSPISGHRSVSWYQQTPGQGLQFLFEYFSETQRNKGNFPGRFSGRQFSNSRSEMNVSTLELGDSALYLCASSYPGDTQYFGPGTRLTVL.

For the CDR3, the DNA is TGTGCCAGCAGCACCGACAGCTTGAACACCGGGGAGCTGTTTTTT. It codes for CASSTDSLNTGELFF. The rearrangement uses TRBV7-3 and TRBJ2-2; D is possibly TRBD1 (5 bases). Germline V gene data show CDR1 as SGHTA and CDR2 as FQGTGA. V was pared by 5 bases and J by 1 base, with 11 bases between. The CDR3 extends over 15 amino acids.

The CDR3, as DNA: TGTGCCAGCTCATCATCCGCTTCCTACGAGCAGTACGTC. Translating it yields CASSSSASYEQYV. The chain recombines TRBV18 with TRBJ2-7; no clear D. CDR3 size: 13 residues. CDR1 KGHSH and CDR2 LQKENI come from the germline V gene. The germline V and J ends were trimmed by 5 bases and 1 base, with 9 bases remaining between them.

This clone was picked up a small number of times. The chain recombines TRBV19 with TRBJ2-3, with TRBD2 matching 8 bases. The CDR3 sequence is 20 residues long. CDR1 is LNHDA, CDR2 SQIVND, per germline (reference sequence). After removal of 4 bases from V and 0 bases from J, the junction contained 18 bases not matched to a gene. The CDR3 region is CASSTTPRFGASGSTDTQYF. Here the CDR3 DNA reads TGTGCCAGTAGTACTACCCCCCGTTTCGGTGCTAGCGGGAGCACAGATACGCAGTATTTT. The variable domain in full, with the rest retrieved from reference TRBV19 and TRBJ2-3, is DGGITQSPKYLFRKEGQNVTLSCEQNLNHDAMYWYRQDPGQGLRLIYYSQIVNDFQKGDIAEGYSVSREKKESFPLTVTSAQKNPTAFYLCASSTTPRFGASGSTDTQYFGPGTRLTVL.

The chain uses TRBV7-3 and TRBJ1-1, with D uncertain. CDR3 length: 15 amino acids. The V end lost 5 bases, the J end lost 2 bases, and 15 bases lay between the germline ends. Germline V gene lookup returns CDR1 SGHTA and CDR2 FQGTGA. CDR3 nucleotides: TGTGCCAGCAGCCTCGACTTAGCGCCAAACACTGAAGCTTTCTTT. Its translation is CASSLDLAPNTEAFF.

The V and J genes are TRBV9 and TRBJ2-5; the D is unclear. CDR3 length: 14 residues. The V and J ends lost 4 bases and 0 bases respectively, with 10 bases between them. The germline CDR1 and CDR2 sequences are SGDLS and YYNGEE. The CDR3 reads CASSHSTYQETQYF. The CDR3 region has the DNA TGTGCCAGCAGCCACTCTACCTACCAAGAGACCCAGTACTTC.